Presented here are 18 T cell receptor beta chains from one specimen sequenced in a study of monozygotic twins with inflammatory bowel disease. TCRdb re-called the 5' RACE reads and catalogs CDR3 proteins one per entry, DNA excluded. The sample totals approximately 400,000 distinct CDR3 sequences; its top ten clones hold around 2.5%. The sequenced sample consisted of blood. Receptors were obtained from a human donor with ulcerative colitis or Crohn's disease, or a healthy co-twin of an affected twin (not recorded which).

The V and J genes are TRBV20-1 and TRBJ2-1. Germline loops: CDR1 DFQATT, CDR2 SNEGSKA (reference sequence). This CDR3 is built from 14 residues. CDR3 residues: CSATRRTSYNEQFF.

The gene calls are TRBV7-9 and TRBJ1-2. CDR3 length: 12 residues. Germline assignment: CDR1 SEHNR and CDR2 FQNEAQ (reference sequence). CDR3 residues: CASSKYSYGYTF.

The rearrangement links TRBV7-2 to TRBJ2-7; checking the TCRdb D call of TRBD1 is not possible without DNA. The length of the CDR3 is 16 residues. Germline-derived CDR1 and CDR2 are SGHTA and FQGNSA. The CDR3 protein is CASSKRTGSMSYEQYF.

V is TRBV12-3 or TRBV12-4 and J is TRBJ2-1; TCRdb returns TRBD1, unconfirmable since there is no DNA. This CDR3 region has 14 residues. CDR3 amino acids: CASSPGLGYNEQFF.

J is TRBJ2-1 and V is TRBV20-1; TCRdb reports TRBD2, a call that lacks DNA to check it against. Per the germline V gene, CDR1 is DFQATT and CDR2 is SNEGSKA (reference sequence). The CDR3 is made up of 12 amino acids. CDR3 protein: CSAGRTPYEQFF.

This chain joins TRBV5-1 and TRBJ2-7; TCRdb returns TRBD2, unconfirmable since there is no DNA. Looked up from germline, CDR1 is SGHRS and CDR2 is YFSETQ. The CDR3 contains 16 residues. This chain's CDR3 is CASSGGLAGGGYEQYF.

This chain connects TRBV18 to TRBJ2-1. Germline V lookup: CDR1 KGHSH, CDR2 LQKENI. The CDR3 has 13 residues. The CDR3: CASSPPGQAEQFF.

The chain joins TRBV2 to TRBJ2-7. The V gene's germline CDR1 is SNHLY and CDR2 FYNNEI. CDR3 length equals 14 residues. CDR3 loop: CASSERTGSYEQYF.

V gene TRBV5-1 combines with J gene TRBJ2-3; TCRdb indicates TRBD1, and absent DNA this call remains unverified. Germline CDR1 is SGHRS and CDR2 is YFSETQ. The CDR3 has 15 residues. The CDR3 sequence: CASSPGTGEIDTQYF.

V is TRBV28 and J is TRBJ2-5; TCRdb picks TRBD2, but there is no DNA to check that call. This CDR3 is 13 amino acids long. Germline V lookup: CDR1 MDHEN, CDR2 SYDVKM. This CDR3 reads CASSLPSGRTQYF.

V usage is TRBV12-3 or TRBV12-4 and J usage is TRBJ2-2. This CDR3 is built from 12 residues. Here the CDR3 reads CASSRYAGELFF.

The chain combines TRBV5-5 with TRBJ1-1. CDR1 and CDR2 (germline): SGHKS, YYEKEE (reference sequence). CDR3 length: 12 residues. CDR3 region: CASSFVTDEAFF.

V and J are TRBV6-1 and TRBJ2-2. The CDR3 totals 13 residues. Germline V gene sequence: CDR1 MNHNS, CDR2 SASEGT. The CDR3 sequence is CASRETNTGELFF.

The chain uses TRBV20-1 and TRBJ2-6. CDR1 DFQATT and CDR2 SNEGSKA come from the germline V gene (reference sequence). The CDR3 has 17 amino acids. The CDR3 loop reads CSARDVGQNSGANVLTF.

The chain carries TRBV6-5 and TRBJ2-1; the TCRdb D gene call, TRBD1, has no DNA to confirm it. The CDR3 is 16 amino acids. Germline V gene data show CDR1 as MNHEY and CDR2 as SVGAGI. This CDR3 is CASSYSYGGSYNEQFF.

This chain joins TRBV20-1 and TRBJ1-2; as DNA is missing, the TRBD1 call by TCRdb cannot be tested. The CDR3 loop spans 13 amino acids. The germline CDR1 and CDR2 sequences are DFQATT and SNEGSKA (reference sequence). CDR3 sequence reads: CSARDRGSHGYTF.

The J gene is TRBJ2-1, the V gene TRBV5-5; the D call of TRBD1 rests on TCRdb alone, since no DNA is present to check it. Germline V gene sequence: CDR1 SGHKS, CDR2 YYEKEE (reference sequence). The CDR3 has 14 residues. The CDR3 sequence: CASSLIPDDNEQFF.

The CDR3 protein is CASSLTGTGYTF. V and J are TRBV27 and TRBJ1-2; no DNA is available, so the TRBD1 call from TCRdb remains unchecked. Germline assignment: CDR1 MNHEY and CDR2 SMNVEV (reference sequence). This CDR3 region has 12 residues.